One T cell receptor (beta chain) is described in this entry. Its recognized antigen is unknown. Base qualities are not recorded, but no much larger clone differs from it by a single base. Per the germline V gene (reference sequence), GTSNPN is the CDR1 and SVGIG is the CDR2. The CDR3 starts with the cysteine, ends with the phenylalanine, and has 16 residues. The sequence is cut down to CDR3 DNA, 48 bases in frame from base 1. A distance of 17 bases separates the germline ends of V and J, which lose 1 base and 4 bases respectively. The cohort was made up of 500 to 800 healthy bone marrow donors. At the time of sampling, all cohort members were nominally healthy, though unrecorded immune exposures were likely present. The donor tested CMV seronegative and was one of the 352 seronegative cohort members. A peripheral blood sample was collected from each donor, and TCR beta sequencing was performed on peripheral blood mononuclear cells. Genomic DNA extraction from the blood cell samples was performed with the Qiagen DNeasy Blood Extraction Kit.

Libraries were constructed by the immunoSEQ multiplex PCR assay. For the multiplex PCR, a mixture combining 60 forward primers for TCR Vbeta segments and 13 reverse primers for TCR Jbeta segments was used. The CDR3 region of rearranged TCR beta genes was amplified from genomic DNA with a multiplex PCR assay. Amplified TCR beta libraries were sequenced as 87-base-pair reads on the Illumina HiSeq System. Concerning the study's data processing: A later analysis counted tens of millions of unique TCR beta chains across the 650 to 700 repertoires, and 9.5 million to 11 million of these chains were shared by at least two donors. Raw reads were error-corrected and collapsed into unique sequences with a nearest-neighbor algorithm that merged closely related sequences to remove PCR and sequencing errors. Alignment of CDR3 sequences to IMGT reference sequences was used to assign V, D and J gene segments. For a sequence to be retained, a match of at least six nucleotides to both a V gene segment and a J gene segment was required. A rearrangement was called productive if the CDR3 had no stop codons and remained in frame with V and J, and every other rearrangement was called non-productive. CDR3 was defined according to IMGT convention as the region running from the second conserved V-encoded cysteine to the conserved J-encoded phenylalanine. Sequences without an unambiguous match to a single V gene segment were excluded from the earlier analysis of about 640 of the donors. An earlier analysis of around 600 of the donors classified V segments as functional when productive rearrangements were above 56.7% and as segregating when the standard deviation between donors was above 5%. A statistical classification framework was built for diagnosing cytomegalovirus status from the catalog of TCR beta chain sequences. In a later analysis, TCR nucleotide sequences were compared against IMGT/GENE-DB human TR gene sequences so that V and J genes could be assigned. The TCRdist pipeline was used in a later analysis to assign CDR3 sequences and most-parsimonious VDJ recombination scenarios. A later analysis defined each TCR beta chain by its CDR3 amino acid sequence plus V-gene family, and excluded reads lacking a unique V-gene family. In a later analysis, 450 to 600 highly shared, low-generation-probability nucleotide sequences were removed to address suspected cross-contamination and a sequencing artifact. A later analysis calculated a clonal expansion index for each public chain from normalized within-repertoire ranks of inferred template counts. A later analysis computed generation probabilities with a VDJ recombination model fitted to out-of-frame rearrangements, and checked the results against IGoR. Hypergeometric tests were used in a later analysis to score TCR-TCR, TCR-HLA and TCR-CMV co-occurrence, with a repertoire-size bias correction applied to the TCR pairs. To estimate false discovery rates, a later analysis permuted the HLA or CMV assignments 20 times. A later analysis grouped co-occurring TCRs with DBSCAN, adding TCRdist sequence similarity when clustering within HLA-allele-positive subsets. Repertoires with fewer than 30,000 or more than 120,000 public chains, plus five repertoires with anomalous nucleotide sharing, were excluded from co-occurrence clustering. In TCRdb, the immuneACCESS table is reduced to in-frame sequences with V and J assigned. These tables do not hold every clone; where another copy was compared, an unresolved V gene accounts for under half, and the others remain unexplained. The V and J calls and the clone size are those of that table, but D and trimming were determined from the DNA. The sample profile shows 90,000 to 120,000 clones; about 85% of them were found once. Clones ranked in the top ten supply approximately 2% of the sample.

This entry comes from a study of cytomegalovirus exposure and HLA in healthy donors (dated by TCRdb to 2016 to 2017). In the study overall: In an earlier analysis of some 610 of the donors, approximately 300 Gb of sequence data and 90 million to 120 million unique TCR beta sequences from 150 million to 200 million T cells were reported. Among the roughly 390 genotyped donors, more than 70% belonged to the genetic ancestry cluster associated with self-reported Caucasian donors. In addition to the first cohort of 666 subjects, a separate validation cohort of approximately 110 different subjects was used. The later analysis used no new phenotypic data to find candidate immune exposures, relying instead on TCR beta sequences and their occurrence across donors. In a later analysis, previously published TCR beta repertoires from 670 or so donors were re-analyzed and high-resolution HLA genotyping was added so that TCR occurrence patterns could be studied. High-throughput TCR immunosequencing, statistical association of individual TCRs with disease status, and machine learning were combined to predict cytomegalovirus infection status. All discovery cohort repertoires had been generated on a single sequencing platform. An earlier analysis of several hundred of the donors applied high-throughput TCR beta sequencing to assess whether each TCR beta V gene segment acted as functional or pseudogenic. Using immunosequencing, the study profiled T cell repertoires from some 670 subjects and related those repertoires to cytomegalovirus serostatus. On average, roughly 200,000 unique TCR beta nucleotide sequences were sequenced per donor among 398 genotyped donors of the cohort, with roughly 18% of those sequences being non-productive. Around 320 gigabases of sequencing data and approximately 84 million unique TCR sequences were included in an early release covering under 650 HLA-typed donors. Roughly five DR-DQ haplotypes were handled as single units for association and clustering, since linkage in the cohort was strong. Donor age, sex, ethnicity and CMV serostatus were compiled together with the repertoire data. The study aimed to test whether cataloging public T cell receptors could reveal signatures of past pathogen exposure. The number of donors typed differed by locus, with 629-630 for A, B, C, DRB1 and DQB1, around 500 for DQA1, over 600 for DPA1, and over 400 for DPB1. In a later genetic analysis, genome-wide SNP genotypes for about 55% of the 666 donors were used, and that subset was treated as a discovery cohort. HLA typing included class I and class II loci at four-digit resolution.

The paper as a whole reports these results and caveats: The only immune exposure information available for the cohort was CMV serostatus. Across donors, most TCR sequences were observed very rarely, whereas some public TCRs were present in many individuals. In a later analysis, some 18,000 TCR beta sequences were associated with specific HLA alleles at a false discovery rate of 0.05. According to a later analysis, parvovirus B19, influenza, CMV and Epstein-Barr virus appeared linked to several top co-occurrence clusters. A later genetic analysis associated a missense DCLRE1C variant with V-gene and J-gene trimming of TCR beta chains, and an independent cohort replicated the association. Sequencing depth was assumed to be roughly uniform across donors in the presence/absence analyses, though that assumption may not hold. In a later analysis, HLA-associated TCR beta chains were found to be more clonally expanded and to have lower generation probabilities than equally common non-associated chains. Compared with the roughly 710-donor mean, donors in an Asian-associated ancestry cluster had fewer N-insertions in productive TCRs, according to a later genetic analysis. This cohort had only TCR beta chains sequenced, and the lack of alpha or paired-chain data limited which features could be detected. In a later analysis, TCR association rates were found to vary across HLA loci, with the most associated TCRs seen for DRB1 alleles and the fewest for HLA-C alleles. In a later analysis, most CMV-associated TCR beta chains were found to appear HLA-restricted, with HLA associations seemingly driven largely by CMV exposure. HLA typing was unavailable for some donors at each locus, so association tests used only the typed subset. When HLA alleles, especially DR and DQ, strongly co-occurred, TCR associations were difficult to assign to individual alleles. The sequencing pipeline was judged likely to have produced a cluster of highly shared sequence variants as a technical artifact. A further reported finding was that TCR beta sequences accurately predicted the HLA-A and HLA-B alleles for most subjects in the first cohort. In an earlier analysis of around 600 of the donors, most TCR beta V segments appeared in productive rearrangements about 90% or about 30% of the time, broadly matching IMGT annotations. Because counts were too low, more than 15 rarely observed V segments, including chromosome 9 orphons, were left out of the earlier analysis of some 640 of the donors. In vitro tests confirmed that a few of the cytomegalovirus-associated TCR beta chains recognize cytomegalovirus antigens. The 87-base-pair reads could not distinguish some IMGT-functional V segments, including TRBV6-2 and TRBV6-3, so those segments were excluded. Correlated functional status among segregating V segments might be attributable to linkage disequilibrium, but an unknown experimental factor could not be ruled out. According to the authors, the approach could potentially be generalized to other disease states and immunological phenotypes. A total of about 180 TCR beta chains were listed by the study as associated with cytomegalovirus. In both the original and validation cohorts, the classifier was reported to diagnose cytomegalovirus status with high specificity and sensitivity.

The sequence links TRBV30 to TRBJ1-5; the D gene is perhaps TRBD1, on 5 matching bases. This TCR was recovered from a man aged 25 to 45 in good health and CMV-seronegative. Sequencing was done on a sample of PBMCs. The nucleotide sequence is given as TGTGCCTGGAGTGAGTTTCCCGGGGGAAGTAATCAGCCCCAGCATTTT. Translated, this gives CAWSEFPGGSNQPQHF.